A selection of T cell receptor beta chains follows, all from one sample in a study of blood T cell repertoires in COVID-19. TCRdb's copy holds only in-frame clones and misses some; the assay was immunoSEQ multiplex PCR. The sample yields approximately 190,000 clones, about 88% seen once. Sequenced: peripheral blood. The receptors derive from a woman in her thirties or forties who had recovered from COVID-19. CDR3s include the opening cysteine and the closing phenylalanine or tryptophan. The D gene is left open where the match is weak. Not every row has a clone size; where given, it reads once, few, many or a size class.

>TRBJ2-3|-|TRBD1|TRBV6-6
CASRQTGQGKDTQYF
TGTGCCAGCAGGCAAACGGGACAGGGGAAAGATACGCAGTATTTT
>TRBJ1-5|-|-|TRBV28
CASSPGVQPQHF
TGTGCCAGCAGTCCAGGGGTTCAGCCCCAGCATTTT
>TRBJ2-1|-|-|TRBV5-1
CASSLASFADEQFF
TGCGCCAGCAGCTTGGCCAGTTTCGCTGATGAGCAGTTCTTC
>TRBJ1-4|-|TRBD1|TRBV4-2
CASRAGTGSEKLFF
TGTGCCAGCAGGGCCGGGACAGGGAGTGAAAAACTGTTTTTT
>TRBJ2-7|-|-|TRBV7-2
CASSLWRAYEQYF
TGTGCCAGCAGCTTATGGAGGGCTTACGAGCAGTACTTC
>TRBJ1-1|-|-|TRBV7-9
CASSLRELTGRVFTEAFF
TGTGCCAGCAGCTTAAGGGAACTAACAGGGAGGGTGTTCACTGAAGCTTTCTTT
>TRBJ2-2|-|-|TRBV7-2
CASSLAVAANTGELFF
TGTGCCAGCAGCTTAGCAGTAGCAGCGAACACCGGGGAGCTGTTTTTT
>TRBJ2-1|-|-|TRBV5-1
CASSLTLTYNEQFF
TGCGCCAGCAGCTTGACTTTAACCTACAATGAGCAGTTCTTC
>TRBJ2-2|once|-|TRBV3-1/TRBV3-2
CASSQEFGDFTGELFF
TGTGCCAGCAGCCAAGAGTTCGGAGATTTCACCGGGGAGCTGTTTTTT
>TRBJ2-7|-|-|TRBV6-5
CASSYGMDSPYEQYF
TGTGCCAGCAGTTACGGTATGGACAGTCCGTACGAGCAGTACTTC
>TRBJ2-1|-|TRBD2|TRBV9
CASSVGLAGKRGNEQFF
TGTGCCAGCAGCGTAGGACTAGCGGGAAAAAGAGGCAATGAGCAGTTCTTC
>TRBJ2-5|-|TRBD2|TRBV5-1
CASSLARSGSTRETQYF
TGCGCCAGCAGCTTGGCCAGGAGCGGGAGTACCCGCGAGACCCAGTACTTC
>TRBJ2-3|-|-|TRBV28
CASSLWVSGPGGDTQYF
TGTGCCAGCAGTTTATGGGTCAGCGGTCCAGGGGGGGATACGCAGTATTTT
>TRBJ1-5|-|-|TRBV18
CASSTLQVSNQPQHF
TGTGCCAGCTCAACCCTACAGGTTAGCAATCAGCCCCAGCATTTT
>TRBJ1-1|once|TRBD1|TRBV12-3/TRBV12-4
CAGSRQGDTEAFF
TGTGCCGGATCTAGACAGGGGGACACTGAAGCTTTCTTT
>TRBJ2-7|few|TRBD1|TRBV11-3
CASSFRQGYEQYF
TGTGCCAGCAGCTTCAGACAGGGCTACGAGCAGTACTTC
>TRBJ1-2|-|-|TRBV7-2
CASSLVAQTYYGYTF
TGTGCCAGCAGCTTAGTCGCACAGACCTACTATGGCTACACCTTC
>TRBJ2-1|-|TRBD2|TRBV19
CASSITSGHYNEQFF
TGTGCCAGTAGTATAACTAGCGGGCATTACAATGAGCAGTTCTTC
>TRBJ1-5|once|-|TRBV6-5
CASSSSPGSYQPQHF
TGTGCCAGCAGTTCTTCTCCCGGGAGCTATCAGCCCCAGCATTTT
>TRBJ1-4|-|-|TRBV2
CASSVQGGTNEKLFF
TGTGCCAGCAGTGTACAGGGTGGAACTAATGAAAAACTGTTTTTT
>TRBJ1-1|once|-|TRBV12-3/TRBV12-4
CASSLSLNTEAFF
TGTGCCAGCAGTTTATCCCTAAACACTGAAGCTTTCTTT
>TRBJ2-2|-|TRBD2|TRBV27
CASRKGLAATGELFF
TGTGCCTCCAGGAAAGGACTAGCTGCCACCGGGGAGCTGTTTTTT
>TRBJ2-3|-|-|TRBV4-1
CASSQDLLATFTQYF
TGCGCCAGCAGCCAAGATCTGCTAGCTACCTTTACGCAGTATTTT
>TRBJ1-1|-|-|TRBV27
CASSFSTLERTEAFF
TGTGCCAGCAGTTTCTCCACACTTGAGAGGACTGAAGCTTTCTTT
>TRBJ1-2|-|-|TRBV20-1
CSATVNYGYTF
TGCAGTGCTACAGTTAACTATGGCTACACCTTC
>TRBJ2-5|-|TRBD2|TRBV15
CATSRGRLAGGHQETQYF
TGTGCCACCAGCAGAGGACGTCTAGCGGGAGGCCACCAAGAGACCCAGTACTTC
>TRBJ1-1|-|-|TRBV6-2/TRBV6-3
CASSYPEALTEAFF
TGTGCCAGCAGTTACCCGGAGGCACTCACTGAAGCTTTCTTT
>TRBJ2-3|-|-|TRBV15
CATSGGASPDTQYF
TGTGCCACCAGCGGGGGGGCCTCACCCGATACGCAGTATTTT
>TRBJ1-2|-|-|TRBV5-1
CASSLGGERGYTF
TGCGCCAGCAGCTTAGGGGGTGAGAGAGGCTACACCTTC
>TRBJ2-7|-|-|TRBV12-3/TRBV12-4
CASRPGHDNEQYF
TGTGCCAGCAGGCCGGGACATGACAACGAGCAGTACTTC
>TRBJ1-4|once|TRBD1|TRBV19
CASSAGTGATNEKLFF
TGTGCCAGTAGTGCCGGGACAGGGGCAACTAATGAAAAACTGTTTTTT
>TRBJ1-5|once|-|TRBV6-6
CASSYSLVGQQPQHF
TGTGCCAGCAGTTATTCCTTGGTGGGGCAACAGCCCCAGCATTTT
>TRBJ1-2|-|-|TRBV6-5
CASSSGANYGYTF
TGTGCCAGCAGTTCCGGGGCTAACTATGGCTACACCTTC
>TRBJ2-1|-|-|TRBV6-5
CASGTGYNEQFF
TGTGCCAGCGGTACTGGTTACAATGAGCAGTTCTTC